This TCR beta chain was captured in a study of tumor-infiltrating lymphocytes in primary liver carcinoma (TCRdb year 2017). With regard to the full study: Between November 2015 and March 2016, a few patients in China with histopathologically diagnosed primary liver carcinoma had surgical resection. Of the five patients, three men and two women aged 30 to 69 years, four had hepatocellular carcinoma and one had combined HCC and intrahepatic cholangiocarcinoma. The five patients had tumors staged T1-T3 N0M0, with maximum diameters ranging from roughly 4 to 10 cm. Samples yielded roughly 3.5 to 8 million productive TCRbeta reads; read depth did not differ significantly between tissue types. TCRbeta repertoire sequencing, expression microarrays and whole-exome sequencing were combined in the study across five regions of each liver tumor, with adjacent normal tissue and blood also included. A total of 35 specimens from 5 patients, comprising roughly 25 tumor regions, 5 adjacent noncancerous liver tissues and 5 peripheral blood samples, were covered by TCRbeta repertoire sequencing. Technical replicate repertoires showed high reproducibility, with mean shared-clone rates around 0.9 and correlation coefficients above 0.95.

Overall study outcomes, separate from this receptor: Consistent with antigen-driven expansion, pairs of tumor regions showed higher repertoire overlap (mean around 36%) than either tumor-adjacent pairs (around 17%) or tumor-blood pairs (approximately 14%). With just 4 or 5 patients in the study, the authors point out that the findings should be validated in a larger study. Because the samples were bulk and unsorted, CD4+ and CD8+ T cell repertoires could not be compared. Only the TCR beta chain was sequenced, which likely underestimates true repertoire diversity because unpaired alpha chains were not captured. A significantly larger repertoire fraction was made up by the top 250 clones in tumors than in blood (p = 0.039).

There are many counts of this clonotype. Its target antigen remains unknown. There are no base qualities to consult, and no much larger clone falls within one base. Reading the germline V gene (reference sequence) gives CDR1 MNHNY and CDR2 SVGAGI. The V end loses 5 bases and the J end loses 4 bases, and a stretch of 12 bases separates them. The CDR3 numbers 15 residues from cysteine through phenylalanine. CDR3 DNA only is kept here, 45 bases in frame from base 1. Blood RNA was extracted from unsorted whole blood with TRIzol reagent; germline DNA came from the DNeasy Blood & Tissue kit. At the time of sampling, the patients were treatment-naive and had chronic HBV infection. Before surgery, about 4 milliliters of peripheral blood were collected into K2EDTA tubes. A constant-region primer and ProtoScript II reverse transcriptase were used to reverse-transcribe TCRbeta-specific cDNA from roughly 0.55 ug total RNA. Three nested multiplex PCR rounds, following a slightly modified ARM-PCR procedure, were used to build the TCRbeta libraries. Each of the first two PCR rounds ran for about 10 cycles using multiplex TRBV1-TRBV30 forward primers together with a Cbeta reverse primer. Sample barcodes and Illumina adapters were attached in a final 25-cycle PCR using Deep VentR polymerase. Before sequencing, amplicons of 200-500 bp were gel-purified using a QIAquick gel extraction kit. An Illumina HiSeq 2500 was used to sequence the TCRbeta amplicons with 250-bp paired-end reads. Per the source publication's procedure: Reads were quality-trimmed with Trimmomatic v0.33, and paired reads were merged with FLASH v1.2.11 to recover full CDR3 sequences. V, D and J germline segments were assigned to the rearranged TCRbeta sequences using MiGEC v1.2.1b. Clonotype statistics, along with Shannon-Wiener diversity indices, were calculated using VDJtools v1.0.0. To cut down on sampling bias, every analysis after diversity analysis relied on just the 250 most abundant clonotypes from each sample. TCRdb passed the public sequencing reads through fastp at Q25 and MiXCR, retaining productive beta sequences. Rows are unified per CDR3 protein, each entry keeping the most common DNA and genes. These V and J calls originate from TCRdb's pipeline instead of the authors' own analysis. In this sample the table shows approximately 300,000 distinct CDR3 sequences, 65% of which occur a single time. In total, the top ten clones hold roughly 8.6% of the sample.

Sequences were obtained from peripheral blood. The clonotype originates from a middle-aged man with primary liver carcinoma and hepatitis B virus infection. The rearrangement combines TRBV6-6 with TRBJ2-6; TRBD1 is perhaps the D gene, given 6 matching bases. The CDR3 reads CASSGQSRGANVLTF. At the DNA level, the sequence is TGTGCCAGCAGTGGACAGTCCCGGGGGGCCAACGTCCTGACTTTC.